The rows below give T cell receptor beta chains drawn from one sample of a study of cytomegalovirus exposure and HLA in healthy donors. This table comes from immunoSEQ multiplex PCR, and its TCRdb copy is limited to in-frame clones, with some not included. The table records approximately 59,000 clones, 60% to 80% of them present only once. Sequencing input: PBMCs. Every receptor here comes from a girl between 10 and 17 years old in good health and CMV-seropositive. Both conserved end residues are part of each CDR3.

j_gene,v_gene,CDR3aa
TRBJ2-1,TRBV9,CASSVGLAVYNEQFF
TRBJ2-1,TRBV5-1,CASSEIALTNSEQFF
TRBJ1-4,TRBV7-2,CASSTQGSTNEKLFF
TRBJ2-1,TRBV6-6,CASSPGTGIWNEQFF
TRBJ2-1,TRBV6-1,CASSEGTSGANEQFF
TRBJ2-7,TRBV7-2,CASTPGPTYEQYF
TRBJ2-3,TRBV29-1,CSGGGGILDTQYF
TRBJ1-2,TRBV11-3,CASSLDRVPNYGYTF
TRBJ2-1,TRBV7-2,CASSSTSYNEQFF
TRBJ2-7,TRBV28,CASSFSRGPSYEQYF
TRBJ1-5,TRBV28,CASSSSHQPQHF
TRBJ1-5,TRBV27,CASSLNRYSNQPQHF
TRBJ1-6,TRBV27,CASSLSQNSPLHF
TRBJ2-3,TRBV18,CASSLRGPYTQYF
TRBJ2-5,TRBV7-6,CASSVWGSETQYF
TRBJ1-2,TRBV2,CASSRDRGSGGYTF
TRBJ1-6,TRBV6-6,CASGPTDNSPLHF
TRBJ1-4,TRBV4-3,CASSQDTGLREKLFF
TRBJ1-4,TRBV7-9,CASSLQSNEKLFF
TRBJ1-1,TRBV2,CASEAMNTEAFF
TRBJ2-7,TRBV7-8,CASSTGQLDPYEQYF
TRBJ2-7,TRBV5-1,CASSLGGGRTATHF
TRBJ1-4,TRBV15,CATSRALGTNEKLFF
TRBJ2-7,TRBV28,CASSSLGVGLVEQYF
TRBJ1-6,TRBV30,CAWSGTGHYNSPLHF
TRBJ1-1,TRBV7-6,CASSLTAYTEAFF
TRBJ2-7,TRBV4-1,CASSQGRLYEQYF
TRBJ2-3,TRBV4-1,CASSHHILWEREGRGTQYF
TRBJ1-1,TRBV5-1,CASSLSAGVAMNTEAFF
TRBJ1-5,TRBV19,CASSIGLADQPQHF
TRBJ2-1,TRBV5-1,CASSLPAGSHEQFF
TRBJ2-7,TRBV6-5,CASSYSPDLIEQYF
TRBJ1-1,TRBV27,CASSLYRNTEAFF
TRBJ2-1,TRBV6-5,CASSPRGPQDNEQFF
TRBJ1-2,TRBV7-9,CASSLEGQGRGYTF
TRBJ2-2,TRBV14,CASSQGLDTGELFF
TRBJ1-1,TRBV29-1,CSVREFEKNTEAFF
TRBJ2-4,TRBV19,CASSRGLENIQYF
TRBJ2-3,TRBV4-2,CASSRHGTSGGAGTDTQYF
TRBJ2-7,TRBV7-9,CASTLSPGQDYEQYF
TRBJ1-5,TRBV4-1,CASSQDGQDNQPQHF
TRBJ1-4,TRBV10-3,CAISERGLNEKLFF
TRBJ1-2,TRBV29-1,CGGGVRNGYTF
TRBJ2-3,TRBV28,CASSFGGGESDTQYF
TRBJ2-5,TRBV2,CASPTAKHQYF
TRBJ1-1,TRBV2,CASSENSPGTEAFF
TRBJ1-3,TRBV19,CASSIDTISGNTIYF
TRBJ2-5,TRBV5-1,CASSLALTSGGQETQYF
TRBJ2-5,TRBV2,CASQRNRETSLETQYF
TRBJ2-2,TRBV30,CAWTLGASGRPELFF
TRBJ2-7,TRBV18,CASSRPGQGAYEQYF
TRBJ1-1,TRBV29-1,CSAESPGQGKEGEAFF
TRBJ1-1,TRBV25-1,CASAHSLDTEAFF